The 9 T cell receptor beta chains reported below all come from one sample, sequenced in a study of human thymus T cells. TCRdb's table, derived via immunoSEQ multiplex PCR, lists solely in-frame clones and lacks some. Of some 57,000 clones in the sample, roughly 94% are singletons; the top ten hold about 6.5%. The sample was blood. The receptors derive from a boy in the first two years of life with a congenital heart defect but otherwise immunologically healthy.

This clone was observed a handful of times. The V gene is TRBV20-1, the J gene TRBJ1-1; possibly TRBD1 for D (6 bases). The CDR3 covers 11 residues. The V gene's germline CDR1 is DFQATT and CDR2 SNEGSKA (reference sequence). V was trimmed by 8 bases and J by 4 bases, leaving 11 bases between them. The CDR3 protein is CSYRESTEAFF. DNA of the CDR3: TGCAGTTACAGGGAGAGCACTGAAGCTTTCTTT.

CDR3 nucleotides: TGTGCCACCCGAACAACACCGACTGGACCCTACGAGCAGTACTTC. This translates into CATRTTPTGPYEQYF. The chain recombines TRBV10-3 with TRBJ2-7; D gene uncertain. The length of the CDR3 is 15 residues. V was pared by 10 bases and J by 2 bases, with 21 bases between. Per the germline V gene, CDR1 is ENHRY and CDR2 is SYGVKD.

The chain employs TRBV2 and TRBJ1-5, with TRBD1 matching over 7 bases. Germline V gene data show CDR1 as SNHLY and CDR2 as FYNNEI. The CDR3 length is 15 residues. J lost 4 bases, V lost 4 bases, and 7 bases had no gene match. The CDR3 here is CASSASGGGNQPQHF. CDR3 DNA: TGTGCCAGCAGTGCGTCAGGGGGGGGGAATCAGCCCCAGCATTTT.

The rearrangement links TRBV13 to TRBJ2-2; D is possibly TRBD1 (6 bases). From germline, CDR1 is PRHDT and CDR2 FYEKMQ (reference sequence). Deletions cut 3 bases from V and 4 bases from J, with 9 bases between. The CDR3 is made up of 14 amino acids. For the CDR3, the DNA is TGTGCCAGCAGCTTTTTAGGGGGCACCGGGGAGCTGTTTTTT. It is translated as CASSFLGGTGELFF. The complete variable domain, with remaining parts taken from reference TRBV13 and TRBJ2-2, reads AAGVIQSPRHLIKEKRETATLKCYPIPRHDTVYWYQQGPGQDPQFLISFYEKMQSDKGSIPDRFSAQQFSDYHSELNMSSLELGDSALYFCASSFLGGTGELFFGEGSRLTVL.

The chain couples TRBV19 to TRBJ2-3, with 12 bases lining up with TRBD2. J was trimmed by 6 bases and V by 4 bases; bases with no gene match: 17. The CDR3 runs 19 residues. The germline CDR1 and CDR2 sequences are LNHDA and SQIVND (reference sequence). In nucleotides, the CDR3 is TGTGCCAGTAGTAACGGCTTGTCCTGGGCTAGCGGGAGGGTGGATACGCAGTATTTT. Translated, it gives CASSNGLSWASGRVDTQYF.

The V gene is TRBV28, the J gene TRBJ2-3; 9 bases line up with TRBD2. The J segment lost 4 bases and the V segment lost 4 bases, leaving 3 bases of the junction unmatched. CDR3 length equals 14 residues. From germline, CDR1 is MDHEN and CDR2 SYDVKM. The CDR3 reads CASSSLAGPDTQYF. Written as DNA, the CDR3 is TGTGCCAGCAGTTCCCTAGCGGGACCAGATACGCAGTATTTT.

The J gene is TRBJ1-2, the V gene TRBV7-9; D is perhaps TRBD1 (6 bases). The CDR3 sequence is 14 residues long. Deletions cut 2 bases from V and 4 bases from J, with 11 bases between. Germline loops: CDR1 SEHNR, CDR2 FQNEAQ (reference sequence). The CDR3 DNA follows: TGTGCCAGCAGCTTAACGGCCAGGGGCTATGGCTACACCTTC. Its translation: CASSLTARGYGYTF.

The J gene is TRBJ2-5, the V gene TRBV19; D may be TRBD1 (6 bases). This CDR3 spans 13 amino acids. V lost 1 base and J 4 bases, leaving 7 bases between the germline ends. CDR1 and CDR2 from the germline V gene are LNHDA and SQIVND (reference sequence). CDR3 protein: CASSIGTVETQYF. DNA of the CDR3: TGTGCCAGTAGTATAGGGACAGTAGAGACCCAGTACTTC.

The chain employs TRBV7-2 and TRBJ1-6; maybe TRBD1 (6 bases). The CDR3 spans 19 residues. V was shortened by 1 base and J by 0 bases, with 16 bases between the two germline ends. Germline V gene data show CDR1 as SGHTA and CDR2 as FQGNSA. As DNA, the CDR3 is TGTGCCAGCAGCTTAGTCACAGGGAACCTCTTCTCCTATAATTCACCCCTCCACTTT. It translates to CASSLVTGNLFSYNSPLHF.